The source of this TCR beta chain is a study of T cells in localized non-small cell lung cancer. The CDR3 totals 12 residues. Germline V gene sequence: CDR1 SGHDT, CDR2 YYEEEE. Trimming cost V 2 bases and J 8 bases, with 8 bases left between them. Using immunoSEQ multiplex PCR, the repertoire was profiled, and TCRdb retains in-frame clones only, with some absent. The profile shows some 40,000 clones, more than 80% of them singletons. The V and J genes are TRBV5-6 and TRBJ1-3, with D uncertain. This TCR was recovered from an older female donor with stage I lung adenocarcinoma. The sequencing used peripheral blood, collected before any cancer treatment. CDR3 DNA: TGTGCCAGCAGCTTAGGGTATGACACCATATATTTT. This codes for CASSLGYDTIYF.